The T cell receptor (beta chain) described here comes from a study of identical twins. Points from the study as a whole: Beta out-of-frame twin sharing showed a weaker excess.

TCRdb reprocessed the 5' RACE reads via MiXCR and lists one record per CDR3 protein. The sample gives some 500,000 distinct CDR3 sequences, roughly 13% of which show up once; approximately 0.98% is in the top ten. The CDR3 loop spans 15 amino acids. Per the germline V gene, CDR1 is MNHEY and CDR2 is SVGEGT. The J segment lost 9 bases and the V segment lost 7 bases, leaving 8 bases of the junction unmatched. With regard to this clonotype: Its cognate antigen is unknown.

These data also featured in a second study, about yellow fever vaccine responses in identical twins.

The specimen was CD4+ T cells sorted from blood. J is TRBJ2-1 and V is TRBV6-2 or TRBV6-3, with 14 nucleotides matching TRBD2. This TCR came from a woman younger than 30 in good health. CDR3 sequence (DNA): TGTGCCAGCACCCTAGCGGGACTAGCGGGAGTTGAGCAGTTCTTC. Its translation: CASTLAGLAGVEQFF.